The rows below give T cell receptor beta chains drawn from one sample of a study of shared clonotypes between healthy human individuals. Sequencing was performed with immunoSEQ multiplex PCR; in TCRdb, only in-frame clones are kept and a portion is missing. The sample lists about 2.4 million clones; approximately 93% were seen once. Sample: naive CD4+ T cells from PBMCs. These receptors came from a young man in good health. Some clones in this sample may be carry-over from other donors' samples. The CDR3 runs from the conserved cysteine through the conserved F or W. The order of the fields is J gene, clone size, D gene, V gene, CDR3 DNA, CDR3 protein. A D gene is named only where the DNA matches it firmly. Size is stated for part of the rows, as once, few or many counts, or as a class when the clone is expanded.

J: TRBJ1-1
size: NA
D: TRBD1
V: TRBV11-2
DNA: TGTGCCAGCAGCCCGACAGGGGGCGGCACTGAAGCTTTCTTT
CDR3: CASSPTGGGTEAFF

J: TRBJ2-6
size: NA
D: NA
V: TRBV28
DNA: TGTGCCAGCACCGCACATTTGAGTCTGGGGGCCAACGTCCTGACTTTC
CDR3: CASTAHLSLGANVLTF

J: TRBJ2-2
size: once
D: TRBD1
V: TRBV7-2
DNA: TGTGCCAGCAGGAGGGACAGCATCCCCACCGGGGAGCTGTTTTTT
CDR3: CASRRDSIPTGELFF

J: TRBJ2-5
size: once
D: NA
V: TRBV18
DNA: TGTGCCAGCTCAGACGGGACCCAAGAGACCCAGTACTTC
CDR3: CASSDGTQETQYF

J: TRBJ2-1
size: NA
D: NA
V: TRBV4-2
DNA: TGTGCCAGCAGCCAGACACTTAGCAATGAGCAGTTCTTC
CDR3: CASSQTLSNEQFF

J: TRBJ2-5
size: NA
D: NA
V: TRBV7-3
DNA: TGTGCCAGCAGCTTAGTGGGGGAAGAGACCCAGTACTTC
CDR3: CASSLVGEETQYF

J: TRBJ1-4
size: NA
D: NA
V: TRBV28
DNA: TGTGCCAGCAGTTTAGGGTCGGAAGGTGAAAAACTGTTTTTT
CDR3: CASSLGSEGEKLFF

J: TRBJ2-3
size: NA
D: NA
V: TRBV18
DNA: TGTGCCAGCTCACCGATTAGCACAGATACGCAGTATTTT
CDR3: CASSPISTDTQYF

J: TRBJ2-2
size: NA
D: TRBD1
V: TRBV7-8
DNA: TGTGCCAGCAGCCCCGCCCCCGGACAGGGGGGCACCGGGGAGCTGTTTTTT
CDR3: CASSPAPGQGGTGELFF

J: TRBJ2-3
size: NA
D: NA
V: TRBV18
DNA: TGTGCCAGCTCACCAGGGAATACGCAGTATTTT
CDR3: CASSPGNTQYF

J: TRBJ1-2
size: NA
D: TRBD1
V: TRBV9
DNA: TGTGCCAGCAGCGTAGCAGGGGGCTCTATCTATGGCTACACCTTC
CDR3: CASSVAGGSIYGYTF

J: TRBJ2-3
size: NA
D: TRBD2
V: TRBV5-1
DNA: TGCGCCAGCAGCTCGACTAGCGGCACAGATACGCAGTATTTT
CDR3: CASSSTSGTDTQYF

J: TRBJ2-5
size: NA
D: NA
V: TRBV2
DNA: TGTGCCAGCAGTACGATGACAGTAGGGTTGACCCAGTACTTC
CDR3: CASSTMTVGLTQYF

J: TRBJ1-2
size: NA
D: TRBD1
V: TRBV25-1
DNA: TGTGCCAGCAGTGAAGAGGGACAGGGGGTAGGCTACACCTTC
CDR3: CASSEEGQGVGYTF

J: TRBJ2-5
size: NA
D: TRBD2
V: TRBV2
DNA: TGTGCCAGCAGGAGGACTAGCGGGAATATCGGAGAGACCCAGTACTTC
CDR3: CASRRTSGNIGETQYF

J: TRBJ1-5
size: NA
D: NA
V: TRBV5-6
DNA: TGTGCCAGCAGCCTTGTAGGGCGGGAGGAGCCCCAGCATTTT
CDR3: CASSLVGREEPQHF

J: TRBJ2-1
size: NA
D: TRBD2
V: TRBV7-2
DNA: TGTGCCAGCAGCTGGGCATGGAGCGGGACCTACAATGAGCAGTTCTTC
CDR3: CASSWAWSGTYNEQFF

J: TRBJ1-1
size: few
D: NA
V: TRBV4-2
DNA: TGTGCCAGCAGCCAAGTTCAGGGGGAAGCTTTCTTT
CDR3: CASSQVQGEAFF

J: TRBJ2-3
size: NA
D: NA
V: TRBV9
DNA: TGTGCCAGCAGCGGGGCCCAGACAGATACGCAGTATTTT
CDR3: CASSGAQTDTQYF

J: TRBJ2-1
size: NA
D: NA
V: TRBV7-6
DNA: TGTGCCAGCAGCTTAGTTAGCGGTGGCTGGGATGAGCAGTTCTTC
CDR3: CASSLVSGGWDEQFF

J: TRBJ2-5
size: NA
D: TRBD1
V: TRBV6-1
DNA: TGTGCCAGCAGTGGAGCTTCCGACAGGGGCAGTGGAGAGACCCAGTACTTC
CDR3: CASSGASDRGSGETQYF

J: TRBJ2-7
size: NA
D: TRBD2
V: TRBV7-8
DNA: TGTGCCAGCGGGGAGCGGGGGAGCTCCTACGAGCAGTACTTC
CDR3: CASGERGSSYEQYF

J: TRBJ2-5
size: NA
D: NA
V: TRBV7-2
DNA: TGTGCCAGCAGCTTAGGGCTCCGTGGGTACTTC
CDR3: CASSLGLRGYF

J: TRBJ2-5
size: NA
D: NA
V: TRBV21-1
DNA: TGTGCCAGCAGCAGGGACAACCTGATGATCCAAGAGACCCAGTACTTC
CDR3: CASSRDNLMIQETQYF

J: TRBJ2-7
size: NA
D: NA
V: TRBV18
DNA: TGTGCCAGCTCACCAGACGTCGGGACGGGGACCTACGAGCAGTACTTC
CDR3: CASSPDVGTGTYEQYF

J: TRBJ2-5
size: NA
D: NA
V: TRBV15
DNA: TGTGCCACCAGCCCCTCGATGGAGACCCAGTACTTC
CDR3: CATSPSMETQYF

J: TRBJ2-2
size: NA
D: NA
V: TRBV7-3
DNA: TGTGCCAGCAGCTTAATCCAGAACACCGGGGAGCTGTTTTTT
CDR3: CASSLIQNTGELFF

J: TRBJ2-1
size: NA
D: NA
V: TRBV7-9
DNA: TGTGCCAGCAGCTACCTCCGGGACTTTGCACCCAATGAGCAGTTCTTC
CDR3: CASSYLRDFAPNEQFF

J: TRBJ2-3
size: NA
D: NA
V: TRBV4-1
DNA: TGCGCCAGCAGCCAAGAACTCCTTGGACAGACGGGTCCAGATACGCAGTATTTT
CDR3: CASSQELLGQTGPDTQYF

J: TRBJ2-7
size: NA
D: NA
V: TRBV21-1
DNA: TGTGCCAGCAGCAAAGGATCAACCGGGACTAGCATCTCCTACGAGCAGTACTTC
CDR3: CASSKGSTGTSISYEQYF

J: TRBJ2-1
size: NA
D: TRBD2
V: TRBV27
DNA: TGTGCCAGCAGTACCCCGGGACTAGCGGGAGGGAAAAGCTCCTACAATGAGCAGTTCTTC
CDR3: CASSTPGLAGGKSSYNEQFF

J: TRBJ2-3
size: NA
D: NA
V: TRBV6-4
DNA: TGTGCCAGCAGTGACTCGAAAACTGGCACAGATACGCAGTATTTT
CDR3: CASSDSKTGTDTQYF

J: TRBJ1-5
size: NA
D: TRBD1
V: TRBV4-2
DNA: TGTGCCAGCAGTTTCTCGGACAGGGGGGGCAATCAGCCCCAGCATTTT
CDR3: CASSFSDRGGNQPQHF

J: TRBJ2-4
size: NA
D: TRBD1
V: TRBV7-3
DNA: TGTGCCAGCAGCTCCGACAGGGGCAAAAACATTCAGTACTTC
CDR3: CASSSDRGKNIQYF

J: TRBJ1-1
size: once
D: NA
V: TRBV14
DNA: TGTGCCAGCAGCCAAGGGCTCGGACGAGGCGCTGAAGCTTTCTTT
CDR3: CASSQGLGRGAEAFF

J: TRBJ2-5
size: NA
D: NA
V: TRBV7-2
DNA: TGTGCCAGCGGACAGCAAACGGAGACCCAGTACTTC
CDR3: CASGQQTETQYF

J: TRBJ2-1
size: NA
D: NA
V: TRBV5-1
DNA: TGCGCCAGCGGGGACAACTCCTACAATGAGCAGTTCTTC
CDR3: CASGDNSYNEQFF

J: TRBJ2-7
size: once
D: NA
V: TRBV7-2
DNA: TGTGCCAGCAGCTCCCTAGACAGTACCTACGAGCAGTACTTC
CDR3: CASSSLDSTYEQYF

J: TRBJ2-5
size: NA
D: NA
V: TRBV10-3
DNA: TGTGCCATCACCAGGCTTCCCTGGGAGACCCAGTACTTC
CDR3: CAITRLPWETQYF

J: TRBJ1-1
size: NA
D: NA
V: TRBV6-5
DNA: TGTGCCAGCAGTTACTCGCCACTGATGAACACTGAAGCTTTCTTT
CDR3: CASSYSPLMNTEAFF

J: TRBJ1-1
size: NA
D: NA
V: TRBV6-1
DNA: TGTGCCAGCAGTGATACAGCGAACACTGAAGCTTTCTTT
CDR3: CASSDTANTEAFF

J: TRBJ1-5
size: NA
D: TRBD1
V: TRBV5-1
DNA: TGCGCCAGCAGCTTGACAGGGGACAGAAATCAGCCCCAGCATTTT
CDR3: CASSLTGDRNQPQHF

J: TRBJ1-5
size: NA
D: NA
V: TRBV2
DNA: TGTGCCAGCACCATTATACAGGCAGGTCAGCCCCAGCATTTT
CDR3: CASTIIQAGQPQHF

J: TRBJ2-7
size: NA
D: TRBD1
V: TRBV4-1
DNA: TGCGCCAGCAGCCAAGCTATGACAGGGGACTACGAGCAGTACTTC
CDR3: CASSQAMTGDYEQYF

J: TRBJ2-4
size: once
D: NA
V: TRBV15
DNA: TGTGCCACCAGCGGACCGACTATCTTGGGGACCATAGCCAAAAACATTCAGTACTTC
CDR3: CATSGPTILGTIAKNIQYF

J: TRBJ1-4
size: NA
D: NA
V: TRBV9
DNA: TGTGCCAGCAGCGTAGGGCAGGGAGGTGAAAAACTGTTTTTT
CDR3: CASSVGQGGEKLFF

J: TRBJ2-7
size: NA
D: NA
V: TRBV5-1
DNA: TGCGCCAGCAGCTTGGTTGACTCCCAGATCGAGCAGTACTTC
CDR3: CASSLVDSQIEQYF

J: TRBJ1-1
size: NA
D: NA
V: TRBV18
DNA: TGTGCCAGCTCACCACGATCCCGCGGGGGGAGCACTGAAGCTTTCTTT
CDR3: CASSPRSRGGSTEAFF

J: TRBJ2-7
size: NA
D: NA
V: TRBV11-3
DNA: TGTGCCAGCAGCCCTTCGGGACGAGACTACGAGCAGTACTTC
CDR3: CASSPSGRDYEQYF

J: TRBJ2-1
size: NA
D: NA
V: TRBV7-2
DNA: TGTGCCAGCAGCCTCCTAGGGTTAAGAGAATACAATGAGCAGTTCTTC
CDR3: CASSLLGLREYNEQFF

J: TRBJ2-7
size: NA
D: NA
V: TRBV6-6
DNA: TGTGCCAGCAGGCCCCGGACGGCCTCCTACGAGCAGTACTTC
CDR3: CASRPRTASYEQYF

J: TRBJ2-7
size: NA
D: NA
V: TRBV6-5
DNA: TGTGCCAGCAGTTACTTTAGCGGCTCCTACGAGCAGTACTTC
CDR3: CASSYFSGSYEQYF

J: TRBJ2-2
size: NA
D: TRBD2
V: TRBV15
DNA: TGTGCCACCAGCCGGGGGGGCCCCCGGGTGGCTGCCCAGGGCGGGGAGCTGTTTTTT
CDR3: CATSRGGPRVAAQGGELFF

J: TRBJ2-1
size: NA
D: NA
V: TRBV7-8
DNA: TGTGCCAGCAGCAAAGCCCGACTAGTCGCGGAGCAGTTCTTC
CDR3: CASSKARLVAEQFF

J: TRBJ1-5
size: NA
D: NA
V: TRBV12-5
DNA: TGTGCTAGTGGTTTGGGGACGGATCAGCCCCAGCATTTT
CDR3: CASGLGTDQPQHF

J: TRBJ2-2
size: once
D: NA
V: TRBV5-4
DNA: TGTGCCAGCAGCTTGGTCAACAGAAACACCGGGGAGCTGTTTTTT
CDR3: CASSLVNRNTGELFF

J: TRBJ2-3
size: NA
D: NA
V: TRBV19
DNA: TGTGCCAGTAGTAAATACACAGATACGCAGTATTTT
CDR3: CASSKYTDTQYF

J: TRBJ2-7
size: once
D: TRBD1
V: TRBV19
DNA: TGTGCCAGTAGAAGGGACAGGAGCTCCTACGAGCAGTACTTC
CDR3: CASRRDRSSYEQYF

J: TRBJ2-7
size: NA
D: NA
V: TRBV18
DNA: TGTGCCAGCTCACCCCAGGGATCTCAAACGGGCGAGCAGTACTTC
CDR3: CASSPQGSQTGEQYF